This entry describes one TCR beta chain. The antigen is not known. A far larger clone lies a single base away; this is likely a read error. The sample carries other DNA sequences with the same CDR3. CD45RO negativity and positive selection for CCR7 defined naive CD8 cells, a population that excluded terminally differentiated effector memory CD45RA+ cells. Adult Caucasians living in Nashville, Tennessee made up all of the donors. The run depth of the assay was deep. Clones were sequenced by immunoSEQ multiplex PCR, and TCRdb holds only the in-frame ones, with some missing. Found here are about 820,000 clones, 80% to 95% of them singletons; the top ten hold more than 20%. V dropped 5 bases and J dropped 3 bases, with 4 bases sitting between them. Germline CDR1 SGHAT, CDR2 FQNNGV. There are 12 residues in the CDR3. This entry comes from a study of shared clonotypes between healthy human individuals. Study-level background: CD4 naive cells filled three plates per donor, CD4 memory three, CD8 naive two and CD8 memory one.

Study outcomes and limitations: Between a handful of donors, naive CD4 clonotypes were shared at a level of about 5%.

The receptor was isolated from a man aged 30 to 45 in good health. Sequencing was performed on naive CD8+ T cells sorted from blood. The chain combines TRBV11-2 with TRBJ2-2; D is unclear. Here the CDR3 reads CASSPDTGELFF. The CDR3 DNA sequence: TGTGCCAGCAGCCCAGACACCGGGGAGCTGTTTTTT.